This T cell receptor (beta chain) emerged from a study of cytomegalovirus exposure and HLA in healthy donors. Whole-study results and caveats: The study dropped some indistinguishable V segments, TRBV6-2 and TRBV6-3 among them.

As for this clone: Its antigen is unknown.

With 60 Vbeta and 13 Jbeta primers, the PCR was carried out. The repertoire was sequenced with immunoSEQ multiplex PCR; TCRdb's copy has only in-frame clones and lacks some. The sample contains 130,000 to 150,000 clones, 60% to 85% of which appear only once. Trimming shortened V by 0 bases and J by 5 bases, and 12 bases separated the two germline ends. Germline V gives CDR1 SGHRS, CDR2 YFSETQ. This CDR3 region has 16 residues. The sample consisted of PBMCs. This rearrangement joins TRBV5-1 to TRBJ2-6, with D maybe TRBD2 (5 bases). The source is a middle-aged man in good health and CMV-seropositive. The CDR3 loop reads CASSLVSGDRANVLTF. The CDR3 bases are TGCGCCAGCAGCTTGGTCTCCGGGGATAGGGCCAACGTCCTGACTTTC.